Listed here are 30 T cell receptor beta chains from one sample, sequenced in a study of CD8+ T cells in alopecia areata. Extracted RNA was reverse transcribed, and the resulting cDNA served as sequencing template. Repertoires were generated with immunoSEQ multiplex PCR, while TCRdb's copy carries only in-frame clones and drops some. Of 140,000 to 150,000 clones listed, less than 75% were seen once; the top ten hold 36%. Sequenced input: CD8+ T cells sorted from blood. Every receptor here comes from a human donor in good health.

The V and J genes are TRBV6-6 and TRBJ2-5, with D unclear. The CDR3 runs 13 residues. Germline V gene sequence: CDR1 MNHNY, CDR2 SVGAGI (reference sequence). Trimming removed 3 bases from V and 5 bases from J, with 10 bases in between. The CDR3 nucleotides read TGTGCCAGCAGTTATGACCTATGGGAGACCCAGTACTTC. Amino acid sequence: CASSYDLWETQYF.

The CDR3 reads CASSPPGGRASYTQYF. In DNA, the CDR3 is TGTGCCAGCAGCCCCCCGGGCGGGAGGGCCTCCTATACGCAGTATTTT. The chain is built from TRBV7-8 and TRBJ2-3; 9 bases align to TRBD2. In germline, CDR1 is SGHVS, CDR2 FQNEAQ. Losses at the gene ends were 5 bases for V and 7 bases for J; bases not matched to a gene: 13. The CDR3 consists of 16 residues.

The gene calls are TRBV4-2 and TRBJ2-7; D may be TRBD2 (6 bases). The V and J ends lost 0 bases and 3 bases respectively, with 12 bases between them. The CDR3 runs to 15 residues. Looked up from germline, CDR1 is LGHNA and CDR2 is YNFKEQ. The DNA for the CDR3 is TGTGCCAGCAGCCAAGAGTTAGCGGTTATCTACGAGCAGTACTTC. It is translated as CASSQELAVIYEQYF.

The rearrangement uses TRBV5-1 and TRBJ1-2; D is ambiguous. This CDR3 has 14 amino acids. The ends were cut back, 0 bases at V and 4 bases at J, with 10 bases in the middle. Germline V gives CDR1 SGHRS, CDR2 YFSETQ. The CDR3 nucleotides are TGCGCCAGCAGCTTGGAGGCCGACGCCTATGGCTACACCTTC. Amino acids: CASSLEADAYGYTF.

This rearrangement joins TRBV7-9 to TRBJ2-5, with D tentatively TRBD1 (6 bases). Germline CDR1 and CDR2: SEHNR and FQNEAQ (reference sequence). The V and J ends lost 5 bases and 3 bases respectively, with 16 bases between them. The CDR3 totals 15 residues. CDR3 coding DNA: TGTGCCAGCAGCCCCGCCGGGACACGAGAAGAGACCCAGTACTTC. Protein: CASSPAGTREETQYF.

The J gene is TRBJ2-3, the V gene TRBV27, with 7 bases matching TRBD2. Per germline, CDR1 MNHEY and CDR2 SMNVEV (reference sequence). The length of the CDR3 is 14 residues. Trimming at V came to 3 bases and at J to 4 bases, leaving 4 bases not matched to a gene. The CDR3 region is CASSFLAGADTQYF. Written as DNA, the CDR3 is TGTGCCAGCAGTTTTCTGGCGGGAGCAGATACGCAGTATTTT.

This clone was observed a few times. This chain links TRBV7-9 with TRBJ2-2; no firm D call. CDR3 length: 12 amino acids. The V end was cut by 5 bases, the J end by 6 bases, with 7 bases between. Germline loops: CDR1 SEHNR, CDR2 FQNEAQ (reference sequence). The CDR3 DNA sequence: TGTGCCAGCAGCCCAGCGTCCGGGGAGCTGTTTTTT. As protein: CASSPASGELFF.

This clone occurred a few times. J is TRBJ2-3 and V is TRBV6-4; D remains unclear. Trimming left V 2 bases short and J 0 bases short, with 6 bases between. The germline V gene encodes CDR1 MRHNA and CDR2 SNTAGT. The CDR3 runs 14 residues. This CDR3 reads CASSDDGSTDTQYF. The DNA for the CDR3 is TGTGCCAGCAGTGACGACGGGAGCACAGATACGCAGTATTTT.

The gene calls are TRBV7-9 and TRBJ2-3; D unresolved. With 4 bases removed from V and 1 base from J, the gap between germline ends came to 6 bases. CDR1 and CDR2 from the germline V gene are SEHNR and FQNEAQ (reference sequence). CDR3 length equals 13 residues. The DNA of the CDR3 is TGTGCCAGCAGCTCCGTTGGCACAGATACGCAGTATTTT. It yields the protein CASSSVGTDTQYF.

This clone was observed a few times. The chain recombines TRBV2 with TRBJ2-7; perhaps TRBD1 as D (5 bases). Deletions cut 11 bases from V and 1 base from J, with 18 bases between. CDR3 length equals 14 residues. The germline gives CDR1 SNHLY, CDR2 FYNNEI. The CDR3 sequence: CASTARLGSYEQYF. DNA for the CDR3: TGTGCCTCGACAGCTCGCCTAGGGTCCTACGAGCAGTACTTC.

DNA of the CDR3: TGCGCCAGCAGCTTGGGCGCGGGTGCCACTGAAGCTTTCTTT. Translation: CASSLGAGATEAFF. The genes are TRBV5-1 and TRBJ1-1; the D is unclear. V gave up 0 bases and J gave up 4 bases, with 10 bases separating them. Germline CDR1 and CDR2: SGHRS and YFSETQ. CDR3 length: 14 residues.

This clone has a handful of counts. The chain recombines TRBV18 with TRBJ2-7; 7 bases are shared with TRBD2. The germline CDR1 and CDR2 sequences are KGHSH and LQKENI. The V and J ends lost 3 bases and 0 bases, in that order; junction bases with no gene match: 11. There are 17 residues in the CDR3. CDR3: CASSPAGRAGPSYEQYF. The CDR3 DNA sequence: TGTGCCAGCTCACCCGCCGGGAGAGCGGGGCCCTCCTACGAGCAGTACTTC.

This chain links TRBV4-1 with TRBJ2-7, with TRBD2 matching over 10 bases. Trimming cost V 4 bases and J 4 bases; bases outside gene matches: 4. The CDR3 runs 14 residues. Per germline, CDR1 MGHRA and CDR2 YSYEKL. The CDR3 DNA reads TGCGCCAGCAGCCCCCGACTAGCGGGTTACGAGCAGTACTTC. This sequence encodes CASSPRLAGYEQYF.

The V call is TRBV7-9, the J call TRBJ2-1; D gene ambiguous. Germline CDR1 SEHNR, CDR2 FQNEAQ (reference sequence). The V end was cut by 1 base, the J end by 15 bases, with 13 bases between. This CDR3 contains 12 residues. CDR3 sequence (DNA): TGTGCCAGCAGCTTAGGTCGTACGGTCGTGTTCTTC. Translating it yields CASSLGRTVVFF.

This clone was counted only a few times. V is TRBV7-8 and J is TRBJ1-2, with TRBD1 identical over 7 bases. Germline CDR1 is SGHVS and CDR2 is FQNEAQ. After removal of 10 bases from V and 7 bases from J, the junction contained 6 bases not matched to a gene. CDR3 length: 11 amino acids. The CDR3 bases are TGTGCCACCGGCGACAGGGCTGGCTACACCTTC. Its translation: CATGDRAGYTF.

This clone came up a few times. This chain's CDR3 is CATSRDRGTGANVLTF. DNA for the CDR3: TGTGCCACCAGCAGAGATCGCGGAACTGGGGCCAACGTCCTGACTTTC. The V and J genes are TRBV15 and TRBJ2-6, with D hard to call. V was shortened by 0 bases and J by 2 bases, with 8 bases between the two germline ends. The germline V gene encodes CDR1 LNHNV and CDR2 YYDKDF (reference sequence). The CDR3 has 16 residues. Full variable domain (remainder filled in from reference TRBV15 and TRBJ2-6): DAMVIQNPRYQVTQFGKPVTLSCSQTLNHNVMYWYQQKSSQAPKLLFHYYDKDFNNEADTPDNFQSRRPNTSFCFLDIRSPGLGDTAMYLCATSRDRGTGANVLTFGAGSRLTVL.

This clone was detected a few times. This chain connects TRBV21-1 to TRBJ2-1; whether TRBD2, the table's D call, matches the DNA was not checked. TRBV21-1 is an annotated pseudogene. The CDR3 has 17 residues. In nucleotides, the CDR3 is TGTGCCAGCAGCAAAAGGCCCCATGAGTTGAGGTACAATGAGCAGTTCTTC. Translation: CASSKRPHELRYNEQFF.

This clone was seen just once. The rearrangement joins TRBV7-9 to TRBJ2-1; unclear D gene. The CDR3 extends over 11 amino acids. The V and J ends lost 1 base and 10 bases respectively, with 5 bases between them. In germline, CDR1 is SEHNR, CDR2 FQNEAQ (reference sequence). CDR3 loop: CASSLVREQFF. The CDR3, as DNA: TGTGCCAGCAGCTTAGTGCGGGAGCAGTTCTTC.

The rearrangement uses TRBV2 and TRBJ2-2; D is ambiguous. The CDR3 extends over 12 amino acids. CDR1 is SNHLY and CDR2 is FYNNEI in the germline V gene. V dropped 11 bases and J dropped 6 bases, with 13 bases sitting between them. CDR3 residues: CALRAQPGELFF. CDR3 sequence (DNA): TGTGCCTTAAGGGCCCAGCCCGGGGAGCTGTTTTTT.

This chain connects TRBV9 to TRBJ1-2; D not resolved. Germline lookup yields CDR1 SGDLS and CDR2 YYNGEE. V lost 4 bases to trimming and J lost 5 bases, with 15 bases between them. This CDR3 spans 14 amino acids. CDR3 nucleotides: TGTGCCAGCAGCCACCGCGAAGGGCCTTATGGCTACACCTTC. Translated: CASSHREGPYGYTF.

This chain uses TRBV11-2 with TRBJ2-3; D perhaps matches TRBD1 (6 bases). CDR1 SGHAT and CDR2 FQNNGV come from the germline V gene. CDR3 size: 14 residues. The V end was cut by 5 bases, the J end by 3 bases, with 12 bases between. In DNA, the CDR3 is TGTGCCAGCAGCGCCCTACAGGGTACAGATACGCAGTATTTT. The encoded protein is CASSALQGTDTQYF.

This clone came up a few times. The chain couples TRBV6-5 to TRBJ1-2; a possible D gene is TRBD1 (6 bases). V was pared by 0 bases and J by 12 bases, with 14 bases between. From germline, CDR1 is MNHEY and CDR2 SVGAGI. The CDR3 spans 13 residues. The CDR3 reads CASSYSGRGMDTF. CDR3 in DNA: TGTGCCAGCAGTTACTCGGGGAGGGGGATGGACACCTTC.

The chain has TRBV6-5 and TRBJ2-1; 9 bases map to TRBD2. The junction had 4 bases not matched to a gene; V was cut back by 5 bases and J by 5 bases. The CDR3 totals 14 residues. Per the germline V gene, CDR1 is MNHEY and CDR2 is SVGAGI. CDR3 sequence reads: CASSAGLAHNEQFF. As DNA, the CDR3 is TGTGCCAGCAGTGCGGGACTAGCCCACAATGAGCAGTTCTTC.

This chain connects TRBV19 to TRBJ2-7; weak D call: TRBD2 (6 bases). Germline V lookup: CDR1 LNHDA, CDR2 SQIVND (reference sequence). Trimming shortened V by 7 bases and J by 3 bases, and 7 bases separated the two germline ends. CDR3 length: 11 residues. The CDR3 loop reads CASKGGYEQYF. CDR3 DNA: TGTGCCAGTAAGGGAGGCTACGAGCAGTACTTC.

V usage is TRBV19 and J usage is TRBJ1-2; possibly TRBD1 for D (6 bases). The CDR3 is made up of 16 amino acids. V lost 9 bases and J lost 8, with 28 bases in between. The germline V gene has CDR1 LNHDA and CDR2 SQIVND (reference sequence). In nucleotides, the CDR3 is TGTGCCAGAGTGGAGGACTCTGACAGGCCCCCTTACGGCTACACCTTC. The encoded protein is CARVEDSDRPPYGYTF.

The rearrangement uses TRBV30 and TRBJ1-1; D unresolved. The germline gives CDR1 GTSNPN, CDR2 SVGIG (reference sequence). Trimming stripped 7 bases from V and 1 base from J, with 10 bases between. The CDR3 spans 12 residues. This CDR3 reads CASEVGNTEAFF. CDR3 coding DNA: TGTGCCTCGGAGGTTGGGAACACTGAAGCTTTCTTT. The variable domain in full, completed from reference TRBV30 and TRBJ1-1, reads SQTIHQWPATLVQPVGSPLSLECTVEGTSNPNLYWYRQAAGRGLQLLFYSVGIGQISSEVPQNLSASRPQDRQFILSSKKLLLSDSGFYLCASEVGNTEAFFGQGTRLTVV.

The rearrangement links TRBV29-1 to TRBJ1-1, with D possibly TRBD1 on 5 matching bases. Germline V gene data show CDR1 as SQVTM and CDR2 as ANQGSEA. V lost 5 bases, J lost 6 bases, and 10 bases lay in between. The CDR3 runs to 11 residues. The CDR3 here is CSVPGTAEAFF. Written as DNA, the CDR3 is TGCAGCGTTCCAGGGACGGCTGAAGCTTTCTTT.

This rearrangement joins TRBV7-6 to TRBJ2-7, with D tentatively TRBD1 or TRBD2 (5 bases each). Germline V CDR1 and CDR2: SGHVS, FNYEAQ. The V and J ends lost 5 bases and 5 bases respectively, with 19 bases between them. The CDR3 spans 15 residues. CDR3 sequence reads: CASSGRAGRSDEQYF. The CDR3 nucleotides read TGTGCCAGCAGCGGACGAGCAGGGAGATCGGACGAGCAGTACTTC.

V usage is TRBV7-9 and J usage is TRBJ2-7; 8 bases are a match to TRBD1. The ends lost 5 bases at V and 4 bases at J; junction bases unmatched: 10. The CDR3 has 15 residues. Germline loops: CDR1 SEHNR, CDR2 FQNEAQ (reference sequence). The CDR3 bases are TGTGCCAGCAGCCCAGGACAGGGTCGTCAGTACGAGCAGTACTTC. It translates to CASSPGQGRQYEQYF.

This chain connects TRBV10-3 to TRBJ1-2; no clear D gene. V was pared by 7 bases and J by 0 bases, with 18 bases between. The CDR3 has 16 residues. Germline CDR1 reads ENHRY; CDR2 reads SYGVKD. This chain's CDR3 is CAITQDRPNSNYGYTF. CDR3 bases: TGTGCCATCACCCAGGATCGCCCAAATTCTAACTATGGCTACACCTTC.